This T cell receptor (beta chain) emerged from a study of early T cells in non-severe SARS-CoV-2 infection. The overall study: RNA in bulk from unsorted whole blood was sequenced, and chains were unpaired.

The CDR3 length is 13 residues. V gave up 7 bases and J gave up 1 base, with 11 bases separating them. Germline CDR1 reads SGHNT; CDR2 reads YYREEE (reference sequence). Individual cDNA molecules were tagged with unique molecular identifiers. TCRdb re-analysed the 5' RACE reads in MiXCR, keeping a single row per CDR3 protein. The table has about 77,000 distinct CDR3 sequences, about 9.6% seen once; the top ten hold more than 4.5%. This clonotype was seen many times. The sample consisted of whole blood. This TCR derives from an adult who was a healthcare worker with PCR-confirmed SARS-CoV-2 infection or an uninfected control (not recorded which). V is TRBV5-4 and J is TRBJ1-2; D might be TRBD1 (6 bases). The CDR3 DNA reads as TGTGCCAGCTCACCGGACAGTAACTATGGCTACACCTTC. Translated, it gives CASSPDSNYGYTF.